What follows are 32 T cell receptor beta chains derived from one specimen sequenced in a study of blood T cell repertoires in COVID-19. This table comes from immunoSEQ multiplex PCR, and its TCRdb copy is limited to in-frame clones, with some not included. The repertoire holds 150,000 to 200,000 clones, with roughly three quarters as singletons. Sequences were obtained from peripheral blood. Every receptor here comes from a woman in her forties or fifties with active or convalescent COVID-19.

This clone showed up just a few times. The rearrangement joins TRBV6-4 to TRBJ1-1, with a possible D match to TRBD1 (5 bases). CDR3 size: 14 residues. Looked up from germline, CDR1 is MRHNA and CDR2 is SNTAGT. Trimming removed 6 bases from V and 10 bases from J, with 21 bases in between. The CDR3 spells CASSDNIGAPRAFF. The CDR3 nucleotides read TGTGCCAGCAGCGACAACATTGGGGCCCCGAGAGCTTTCTTT.

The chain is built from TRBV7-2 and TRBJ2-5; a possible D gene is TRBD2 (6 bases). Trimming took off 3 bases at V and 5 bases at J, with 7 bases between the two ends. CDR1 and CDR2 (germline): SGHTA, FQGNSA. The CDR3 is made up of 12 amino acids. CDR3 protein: CASSFLAETQYF. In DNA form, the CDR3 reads TGTGCCAGCAGCTTCCTAGCGGAGACCCAGTACTTC.

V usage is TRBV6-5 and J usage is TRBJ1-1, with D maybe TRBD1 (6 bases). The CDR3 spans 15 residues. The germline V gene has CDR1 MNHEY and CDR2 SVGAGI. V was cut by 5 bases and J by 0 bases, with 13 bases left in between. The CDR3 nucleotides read TGTGCCAGCAGTCAATGGACAGCCTTGAACACTGAAGCTTTCTTT. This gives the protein CASSQWTALNTEAFF.

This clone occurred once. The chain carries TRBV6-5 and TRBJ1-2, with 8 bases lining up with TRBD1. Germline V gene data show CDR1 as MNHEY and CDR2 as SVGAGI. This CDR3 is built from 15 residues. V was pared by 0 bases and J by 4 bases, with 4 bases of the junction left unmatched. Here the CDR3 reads CASSYSMGQAYGYTF. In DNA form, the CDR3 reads TGTGCCAGCAGTTACTCGATGGGACAGGCCTATGGCTACACCTTC.

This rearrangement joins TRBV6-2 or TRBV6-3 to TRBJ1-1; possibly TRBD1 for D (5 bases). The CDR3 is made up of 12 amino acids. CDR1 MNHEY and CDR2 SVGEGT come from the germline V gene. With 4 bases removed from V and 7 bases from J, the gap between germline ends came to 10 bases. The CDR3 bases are TGTGCCAGCAGTTTCGACAGATTTGAAGCTTTCTTT. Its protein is CASSFDRFEAFF.

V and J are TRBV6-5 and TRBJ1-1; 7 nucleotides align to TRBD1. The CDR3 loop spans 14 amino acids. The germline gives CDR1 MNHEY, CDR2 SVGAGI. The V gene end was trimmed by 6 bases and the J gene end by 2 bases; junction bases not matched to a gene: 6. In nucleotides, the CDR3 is TGTGCCAGCAGCCCGGGACAGAGAAACACTGAAGCTTTCTTT. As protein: CASSPGQRNTEAFF.

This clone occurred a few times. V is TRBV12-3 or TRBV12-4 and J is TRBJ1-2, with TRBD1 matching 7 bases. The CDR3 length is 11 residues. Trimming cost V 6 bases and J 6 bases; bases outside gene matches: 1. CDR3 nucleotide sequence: TGTGCCAGCAGCAGGGGGAATGGCTACACCTTC. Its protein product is CASSRGNGYTF.

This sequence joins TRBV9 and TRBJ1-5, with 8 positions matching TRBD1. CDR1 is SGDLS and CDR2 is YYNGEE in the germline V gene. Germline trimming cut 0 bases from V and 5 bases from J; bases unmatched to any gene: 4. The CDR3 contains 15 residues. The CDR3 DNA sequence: TGTGCCAGCAGCGTAGCCCCGACAGGGGATCAGCCCCAGCATTTT. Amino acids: CASSVAPTGDQPQHF.

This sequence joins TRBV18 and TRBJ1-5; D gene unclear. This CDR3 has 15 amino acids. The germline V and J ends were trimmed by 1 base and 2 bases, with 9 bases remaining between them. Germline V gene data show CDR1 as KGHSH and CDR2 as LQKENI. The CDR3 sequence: CASSPQHSRNQPQHF. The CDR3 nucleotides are TGTGCCAGCTCACCACAACACAGCCGCAATCAGCCCCAGCATTTT.

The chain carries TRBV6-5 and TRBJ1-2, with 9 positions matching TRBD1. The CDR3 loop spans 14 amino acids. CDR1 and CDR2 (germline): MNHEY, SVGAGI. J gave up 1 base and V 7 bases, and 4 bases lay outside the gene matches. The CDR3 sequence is CASMGQGYNYGYTF. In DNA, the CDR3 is TGTGCCAGCATGGGACAGGGCTATAACTATGGCTACACCTTC.

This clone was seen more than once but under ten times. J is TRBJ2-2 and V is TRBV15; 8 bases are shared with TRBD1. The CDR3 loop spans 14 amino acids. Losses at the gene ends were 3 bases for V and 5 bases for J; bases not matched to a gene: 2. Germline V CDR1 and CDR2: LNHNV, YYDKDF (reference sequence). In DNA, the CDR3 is TGTGCCACCAGCAGGGACAGGGTAACCGGGGAGCTGTTTTTT. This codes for CATSRDRVTGELFF.

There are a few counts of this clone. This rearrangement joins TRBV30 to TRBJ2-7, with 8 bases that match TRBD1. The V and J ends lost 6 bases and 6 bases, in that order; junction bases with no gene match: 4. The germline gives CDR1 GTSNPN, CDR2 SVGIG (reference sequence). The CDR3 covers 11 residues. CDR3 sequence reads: CACSTGGEQYF. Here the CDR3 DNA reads TGTGCCTGTTCAACAGGGGGCGAGCAGTACTTC.

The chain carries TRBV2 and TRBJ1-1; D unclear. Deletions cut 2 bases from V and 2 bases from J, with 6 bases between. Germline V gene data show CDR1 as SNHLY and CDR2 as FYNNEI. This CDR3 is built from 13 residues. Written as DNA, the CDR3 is TGTGCCAGCAGTGAACAGGCCAACACTGAAGCTTTCTTT. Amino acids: CASSEQANTEAFF.

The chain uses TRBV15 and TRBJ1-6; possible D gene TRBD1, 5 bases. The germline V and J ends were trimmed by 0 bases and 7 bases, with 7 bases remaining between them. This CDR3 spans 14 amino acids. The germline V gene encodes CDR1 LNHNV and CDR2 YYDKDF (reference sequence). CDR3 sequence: CATSRDQGNSPLHF. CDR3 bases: TGTGCCACCAGCAGAGACCAGGGAAATTCACCCCTCCACTTT. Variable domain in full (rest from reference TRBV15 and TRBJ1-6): DAMVIQNPRYQVTQFGKPVTLSCSQTLNHNVMYWYQQKSSQAPKLLFHYYDKDFNNEADTPDNFQSRRPNTSFCFLDIRSPGLGDTAMYLCATSRDQGNSPLHFGNGTRLTVT.

This chain's CDR3 is CASSLDGEMGNEQFF. CDR3 coding DNA: TGCGCCAGCAGCTTGGACGGGGAGATGGGCAATGAGCAGTTCTTC. The chain couples TRBV5-1 to TRBJ2-1, with a possible D match to TRBD2 (5 bases). The V and J ends lost 0 bases and 6 bases respectively, with 13 bases between them. This CDR3 is built from 15 residues. Per the germline V gene, CDR1 is SGHRS and CDR2 is YFSETQ.

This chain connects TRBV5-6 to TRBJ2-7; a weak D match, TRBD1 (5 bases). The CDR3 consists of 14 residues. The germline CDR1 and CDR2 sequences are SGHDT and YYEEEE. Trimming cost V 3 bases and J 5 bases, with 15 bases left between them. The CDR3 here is CASSSDTAFDEQYF. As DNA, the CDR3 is TGTGCCAGCAGCTCGGACACGGCGTTCGACGAGCAGTACTTC.

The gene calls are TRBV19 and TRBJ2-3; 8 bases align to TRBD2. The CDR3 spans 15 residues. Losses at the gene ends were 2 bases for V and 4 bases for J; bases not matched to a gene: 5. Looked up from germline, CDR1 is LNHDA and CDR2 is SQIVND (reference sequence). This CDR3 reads CASSILRGGADTQYF. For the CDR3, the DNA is TGTGCCAGTAGTATACTCCGGGGGGGTGCAGATACGCAGTATTTT.

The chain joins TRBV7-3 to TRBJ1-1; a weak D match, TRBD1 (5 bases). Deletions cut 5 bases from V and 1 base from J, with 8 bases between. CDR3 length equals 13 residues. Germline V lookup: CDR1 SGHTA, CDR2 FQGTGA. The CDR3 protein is CASSRDRNTEAFF. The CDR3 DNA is TGTGCCAGCAGCCGCGACAGGAACACTGAAGCTTTCTTT. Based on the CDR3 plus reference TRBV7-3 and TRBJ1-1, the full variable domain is GAGVSQTPSNKVTEKGKYVELRCDPISGHTALYWYRQSLGQGPEFLIYFQGTGAADDSGLPNDRFFAVRPEGSVSTLKIQRTERGDSAVYLCASSRDRNTEAFFGQGTRLTVV.

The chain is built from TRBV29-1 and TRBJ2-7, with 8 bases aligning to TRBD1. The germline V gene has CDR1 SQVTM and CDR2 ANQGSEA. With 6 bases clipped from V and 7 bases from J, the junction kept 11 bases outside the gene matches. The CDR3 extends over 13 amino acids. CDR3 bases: TGCAGCGTCCACGTTCGGACAGGGAGGGAGCAGTACTTC. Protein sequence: CSVHVRTGREQYF.

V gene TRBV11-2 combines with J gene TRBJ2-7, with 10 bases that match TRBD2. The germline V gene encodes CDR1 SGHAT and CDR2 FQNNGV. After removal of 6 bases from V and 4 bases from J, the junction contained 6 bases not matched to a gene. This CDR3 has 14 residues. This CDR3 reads CASRRPGLAYEQYF. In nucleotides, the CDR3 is TGTGCCAGCAGACGTCCGGGACTAGCGTACGAGCAGTACTTC.

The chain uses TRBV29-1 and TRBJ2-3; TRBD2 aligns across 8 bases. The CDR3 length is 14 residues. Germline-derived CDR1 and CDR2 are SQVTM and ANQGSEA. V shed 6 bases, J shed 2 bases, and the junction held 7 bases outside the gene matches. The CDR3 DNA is TGCAGCGTGACGGGGGGGGGTTACACAGATACGCAGTATTTT. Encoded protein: CSVTGGGYTDTQYF.

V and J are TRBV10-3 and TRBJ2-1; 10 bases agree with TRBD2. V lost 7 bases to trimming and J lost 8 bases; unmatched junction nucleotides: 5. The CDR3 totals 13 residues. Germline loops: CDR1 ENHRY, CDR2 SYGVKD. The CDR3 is CAIKGTSVDEQFF. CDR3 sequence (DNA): TGTGCCATCAAGGGGACTAGCGTAGATGAGCAGTTCTTC.

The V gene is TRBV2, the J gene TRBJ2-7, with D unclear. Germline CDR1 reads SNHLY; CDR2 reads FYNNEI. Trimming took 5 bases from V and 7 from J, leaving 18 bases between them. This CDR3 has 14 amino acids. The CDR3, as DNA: TGTGCCAGCAGTTCGACGGAGATGATTGTGGAGCAGTACTTC. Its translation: CASSSTEMIVEQYF.

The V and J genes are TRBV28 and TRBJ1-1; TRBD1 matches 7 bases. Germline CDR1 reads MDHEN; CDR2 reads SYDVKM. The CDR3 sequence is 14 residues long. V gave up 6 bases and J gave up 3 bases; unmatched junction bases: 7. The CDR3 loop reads CASRGGTDHTEAFF. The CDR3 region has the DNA TGTGCCAGCAGAGGAGGGACAGACCACACTGAAGCTTTCTTT.

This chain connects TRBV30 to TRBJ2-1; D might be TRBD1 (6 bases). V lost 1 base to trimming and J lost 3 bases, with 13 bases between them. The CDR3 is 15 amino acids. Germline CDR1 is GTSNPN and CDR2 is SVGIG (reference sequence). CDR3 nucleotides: TGTGCCTGGAGTGCGGGACACCAGCTCTACAATGAGCAGTTCTTC. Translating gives CAWSAGHQLYNEQFF. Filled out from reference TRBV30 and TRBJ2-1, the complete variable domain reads SQTIHQWPATLVQPVGSPLSLECTVEGTSNPNLYWYRQAAGRGLQLLFYSVGIGQISSEVPQNLSASRPQDRQFILSSKKLLLSDSGFYLCAWSAGHQLYNEQFFGPGTRLTVL.

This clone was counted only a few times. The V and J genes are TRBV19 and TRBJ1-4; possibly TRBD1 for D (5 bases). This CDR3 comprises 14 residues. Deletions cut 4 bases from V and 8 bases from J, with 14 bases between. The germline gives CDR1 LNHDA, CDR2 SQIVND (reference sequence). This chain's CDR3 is CASSKLGGGEKLFF. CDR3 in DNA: TGTGCCAGTAGTAAACTCGGGGGAGGCGAAAAACTGTTTTTT.

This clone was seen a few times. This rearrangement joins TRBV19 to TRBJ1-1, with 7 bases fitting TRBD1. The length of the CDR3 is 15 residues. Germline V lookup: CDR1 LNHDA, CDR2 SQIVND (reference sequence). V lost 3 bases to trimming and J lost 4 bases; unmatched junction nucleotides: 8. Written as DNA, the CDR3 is TGTGCCAGTAGTATGTGGGGCCCAGGGGGCACTGAAGCTTTCTTT. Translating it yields CASSMWGPGGTEAFF.

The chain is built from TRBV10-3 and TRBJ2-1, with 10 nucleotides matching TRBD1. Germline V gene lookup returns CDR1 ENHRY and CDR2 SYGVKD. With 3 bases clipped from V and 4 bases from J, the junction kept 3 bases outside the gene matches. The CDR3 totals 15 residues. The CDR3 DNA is TGTGCCATCAGTGATGGACAGGGGGGTTACAATGAGCAGTTCTTC. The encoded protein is CAISDGQGGYNEQFF.

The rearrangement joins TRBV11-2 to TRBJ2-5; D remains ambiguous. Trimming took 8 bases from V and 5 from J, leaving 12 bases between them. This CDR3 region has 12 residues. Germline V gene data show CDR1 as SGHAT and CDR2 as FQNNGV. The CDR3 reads CASGLPRETQYF. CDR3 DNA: TGTGCCAGCGGATTGCCGAGGGAGACCCAGTACTTC.

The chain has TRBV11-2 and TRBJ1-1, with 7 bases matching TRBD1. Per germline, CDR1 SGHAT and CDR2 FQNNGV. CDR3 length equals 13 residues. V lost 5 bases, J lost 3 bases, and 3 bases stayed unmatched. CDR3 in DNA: TGTGCCAGCAGCGTCGACAGGGACACTGAAGCTTTCTTT. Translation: CASSVDRDTEAFF.

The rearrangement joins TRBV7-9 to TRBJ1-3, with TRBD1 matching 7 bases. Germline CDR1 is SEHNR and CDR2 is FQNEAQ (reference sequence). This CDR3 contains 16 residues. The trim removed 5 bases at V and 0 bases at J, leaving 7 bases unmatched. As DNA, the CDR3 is TGTGCCAGCAGCCGGTGGCAGGGGGACTCTGGAAACACCATATATTTT. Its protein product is CASSRWQGDSGNTIYF.

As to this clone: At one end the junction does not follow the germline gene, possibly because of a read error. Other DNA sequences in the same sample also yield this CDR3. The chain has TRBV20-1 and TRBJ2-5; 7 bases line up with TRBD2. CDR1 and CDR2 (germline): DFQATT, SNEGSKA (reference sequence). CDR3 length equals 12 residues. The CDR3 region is CSASKGREAQYF. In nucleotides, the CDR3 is TGTAGTGCTAGTAAGGGCCGGGAGGCCCAGTACTTC.